The present entry profiles one TCR beta chain with its context. What it binds is not known. The entry originates in a study of T cell repertoires in cytomegalovirus infection. Overall study context: Public TCR beta signatures indicated both CMV infection and matching HLA type.

Germline assignment: CDR1 SGHRS and CDR2 YFSETQ. V gave up 0 bases and J gave up 4 bases, with 8 bases separating them. This CDR3 comprises 14 residues. Findings and limits, study-wide: Within the response measured ex vivo, HLA-C-restricted CMV-specific TCR beta clonotypes were dominant. Summed frequency of shared TCR beta families picked out CMV carriers who also had the relevant HLA.

In TCRdb, the reads were re-called with MiXCR into one record per CDR3 protein. The sample shows 150,000 to 200,000 distinct CDR3 sequences, approximately 9.6% of them seen only once. The source of this sequence is a human donor in good health (CMV status not recorded). Some clones in this sample may be carry-over from other donors' samples. The sample was PBMCs. The chain carries TRBV5-1 and TRBJ2-1, with D unclear. The CDR3 nucleotides read TGCGCCAGCAGCTTGGGATGGGGATACAATGAGCAGTTCTTC. Protein: CASSLGWGYNEQFF.